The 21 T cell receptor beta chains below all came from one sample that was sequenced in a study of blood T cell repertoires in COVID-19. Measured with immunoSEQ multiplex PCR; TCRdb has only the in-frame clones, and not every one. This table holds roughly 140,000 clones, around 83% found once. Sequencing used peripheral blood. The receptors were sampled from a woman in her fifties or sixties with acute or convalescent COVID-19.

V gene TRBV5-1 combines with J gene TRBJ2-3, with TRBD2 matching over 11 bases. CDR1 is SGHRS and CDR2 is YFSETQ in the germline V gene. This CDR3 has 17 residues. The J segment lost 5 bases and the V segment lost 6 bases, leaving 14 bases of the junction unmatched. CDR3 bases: TGCGCCAGCACCGTTGGGGTAGCGGGAGGGCCGCAAGATACGCAGTATTTT. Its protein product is CASTVGVAGGPQDTQYF.

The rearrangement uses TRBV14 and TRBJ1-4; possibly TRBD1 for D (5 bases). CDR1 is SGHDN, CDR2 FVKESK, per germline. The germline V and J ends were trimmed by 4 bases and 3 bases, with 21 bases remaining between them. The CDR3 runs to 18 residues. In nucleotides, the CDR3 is TGTGCCAGCAGCCGTCTTACAGGAGACCGTGACCCTAATGAAAAACTGTTTTTT. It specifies CASSRLTGDRDPNEKLFF.

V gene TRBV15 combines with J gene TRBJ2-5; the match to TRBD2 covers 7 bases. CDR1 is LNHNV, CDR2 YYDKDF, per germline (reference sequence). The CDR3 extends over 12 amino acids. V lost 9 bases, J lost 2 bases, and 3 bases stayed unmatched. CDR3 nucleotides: TGTGCCACGGGGACTAATCAAGAGACCCAGTACTTC. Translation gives CATGTNQETQYF.

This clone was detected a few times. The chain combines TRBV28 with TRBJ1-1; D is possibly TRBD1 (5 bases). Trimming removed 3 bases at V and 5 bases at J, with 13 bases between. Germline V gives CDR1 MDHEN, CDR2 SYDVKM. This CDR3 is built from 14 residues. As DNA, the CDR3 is TGTGCCAGCAGTTTTTTTGGGGCGAGAACTGAAGCTTTCTTT. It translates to CASSFFGARTEAFF.

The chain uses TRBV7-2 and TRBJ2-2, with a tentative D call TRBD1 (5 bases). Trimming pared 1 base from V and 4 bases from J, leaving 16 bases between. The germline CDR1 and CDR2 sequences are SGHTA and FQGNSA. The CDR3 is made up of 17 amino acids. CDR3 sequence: CASSLVAGLFGTGELFF. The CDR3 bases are TGTGCCAGCAGCTTAGTGGCAGGGCTGTTTGGCACCGGGGAGCTGTTTTTT.

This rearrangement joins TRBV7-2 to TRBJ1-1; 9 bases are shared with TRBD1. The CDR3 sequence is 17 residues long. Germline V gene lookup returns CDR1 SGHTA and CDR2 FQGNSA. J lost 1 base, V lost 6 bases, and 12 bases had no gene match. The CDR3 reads CASRRTSTGQGNTEAFF. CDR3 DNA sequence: TGTGCCAGCAGGAGGACTTCCACGGGACAGGGGAACACTGAAGCTTTCTTT.

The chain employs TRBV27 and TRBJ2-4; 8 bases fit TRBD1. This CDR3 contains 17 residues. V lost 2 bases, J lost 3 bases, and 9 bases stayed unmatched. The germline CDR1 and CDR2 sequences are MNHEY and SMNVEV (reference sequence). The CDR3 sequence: CASSLVGTGISKNIQYF. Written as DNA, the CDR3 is TGTGCCAGCAGTTTAGTGGGGACAGGAATCAGCAAAAACATTCAGTACTTC.

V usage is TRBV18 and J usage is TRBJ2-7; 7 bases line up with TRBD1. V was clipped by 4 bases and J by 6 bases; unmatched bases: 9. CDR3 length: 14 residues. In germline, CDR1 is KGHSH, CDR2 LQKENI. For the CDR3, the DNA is TGTGCCAGCTCACGCCAAGACAGGGCTACCGAGCAGTACTTC. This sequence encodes CASSRQDRATEQYF.

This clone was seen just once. The CDR3 protein is CASSLPTGSSYEQYF. The CDR3 DNA reads as TGTGCCAGCAGCCTCCCCACAGGAAGCTCCTACGAGCAGTACTTC. This chain joins TRBV11-2 and TRBJ2-7; tentative D call: TRBD1 (5 bases). Looked up from germline, CDR1 is SGHAT and CDR2 is FQNNGV. Trimming left V 5 bases short and J 0 bases short, with 14 bases between. The CDR3 is 15 amino acids.

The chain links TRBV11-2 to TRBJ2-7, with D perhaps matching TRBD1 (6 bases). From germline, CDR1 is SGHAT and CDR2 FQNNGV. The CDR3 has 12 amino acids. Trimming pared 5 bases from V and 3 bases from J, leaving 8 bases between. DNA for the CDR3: TGTGCCAGCAGCCAAGGGGGCTACGAGCAGTACTTC. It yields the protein CASSQGGYEQYF.

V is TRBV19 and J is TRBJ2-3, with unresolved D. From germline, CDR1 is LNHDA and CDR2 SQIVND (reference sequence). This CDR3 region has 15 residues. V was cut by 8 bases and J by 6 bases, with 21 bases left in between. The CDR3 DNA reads TGTGCCAGTCAAGACCCGAGGCCGGGTTACGATACGCAGTATTTT. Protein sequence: CASQDPRPGYDTQYF. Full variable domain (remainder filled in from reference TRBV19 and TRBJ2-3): DGGITQSPKYLFRKEGQNVTLSCEQNLNHDAMYWYRQDPGQGLRLIYYSQIVNDFQKGDIAEGYSVSREKKESFPLTVTSAQKNPTAFYLCASQDPRPGYDTQYFGPGTRLTVL.

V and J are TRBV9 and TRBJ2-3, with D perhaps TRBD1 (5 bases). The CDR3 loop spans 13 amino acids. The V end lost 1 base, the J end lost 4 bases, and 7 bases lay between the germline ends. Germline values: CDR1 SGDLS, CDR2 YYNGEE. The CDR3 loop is CASSVWGPDTQYF. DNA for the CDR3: TGTGCCAGCAGCGTATGGGGCCCAGATACGCAGTATTTT.

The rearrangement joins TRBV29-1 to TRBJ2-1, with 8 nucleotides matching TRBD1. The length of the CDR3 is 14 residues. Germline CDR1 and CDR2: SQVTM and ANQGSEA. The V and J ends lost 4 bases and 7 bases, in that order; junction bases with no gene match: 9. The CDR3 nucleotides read TGCAGCGTTGGGACAGGGTCCCACTCGAATGAGCAGTTCTTC. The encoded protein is CSVGTGSHSNEQFF.

CDR3 amino acids: CASSPGGTGLNSPLHF. The CDR3 DNA follows: TGTGCCAGCAGCCCGGGTGGGACAGGGCTTAATTCACCCCTCCACTTT. The rearrangement joins TRBV5-5 to TRBJ1-6, with 9 nucleotides matching TRBD1. V was pared by 4 bases and J by 6 bases, with 8 bases of the junction left unmatched. The CDR3 covers 16 residues. Germline V lookup: CDR1 SGHKS, CDR2 YYEKEE (reference sequence).

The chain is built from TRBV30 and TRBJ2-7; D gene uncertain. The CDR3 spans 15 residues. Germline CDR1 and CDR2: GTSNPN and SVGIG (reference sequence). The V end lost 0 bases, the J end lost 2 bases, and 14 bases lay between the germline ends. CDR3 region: CAWSVSRARPYEQYF. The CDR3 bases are TGTGCCTGGAGTGTATCACGAGCGCGACCCTACGAGCAGTACTTC.

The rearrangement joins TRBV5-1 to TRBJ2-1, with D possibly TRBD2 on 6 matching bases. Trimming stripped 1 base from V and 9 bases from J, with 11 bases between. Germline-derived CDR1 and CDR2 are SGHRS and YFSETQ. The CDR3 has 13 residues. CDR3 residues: CASSLRVEGEQFF. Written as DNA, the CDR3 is TGCGCCAGCAGCTTGAGGGTGGAGGGTGAGCAGTTCTTC. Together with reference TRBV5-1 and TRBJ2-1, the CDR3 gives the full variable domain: KAGVTQTPRYLIKTRGQQVTLSCSPISGHRSVSWYQQTPGQGLQFLFEYFSETQRNKGNFPGRFSGRQFSNSRSEMNVSTLELGDSALYLCASSLRVEGEQFFGPGTRLTVL.

In DNA form, the CDR3 reads TGTGCCAGTAGAGGATCGCGGGACAGGGGTCGGAATGAGCAGTTCTTC. Its protein is CASRGSRDRGRNEQFF. The chain uses TRBV19 and TRBJ2-1, with 10 positions matching TRBD1. J gave up 7 bases and V 6 bases, and 12 bases lay outside the gene matches. Germline V gene lookup returns CDR1 LNHDA and CDR2 SQIVND (reference sequence). There are 16 residues in the CDR3.

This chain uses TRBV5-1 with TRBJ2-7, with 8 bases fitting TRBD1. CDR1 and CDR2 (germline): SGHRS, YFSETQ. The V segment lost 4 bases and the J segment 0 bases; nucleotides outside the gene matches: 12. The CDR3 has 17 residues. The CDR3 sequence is CASSLSGQGPFSYEQYF. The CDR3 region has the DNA TGCGCCAGCAGCCTCTCCGGACAGGGCCCCTTCTCCTACGAGCAGTACTTC. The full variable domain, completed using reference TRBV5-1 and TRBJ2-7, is KAGVTQTPRYLIKTRGQQVTLSCSPISGHRSVSWYQQTPGQGLQFLFEYFSETQRNKGNFPGRFSGRQFSNSRSEMNVSTLELGDSALYLCASSLSGQGPFSYEQYFGPGTRLTVT.

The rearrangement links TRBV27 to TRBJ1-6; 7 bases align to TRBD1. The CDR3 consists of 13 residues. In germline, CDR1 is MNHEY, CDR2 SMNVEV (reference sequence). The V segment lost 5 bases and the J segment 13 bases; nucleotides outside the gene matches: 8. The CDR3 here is CASSATGVAPLHF. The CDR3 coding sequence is TGTGCCAGCAGTGCCACAGGGGTGGCCCCCCTCCACTTT.

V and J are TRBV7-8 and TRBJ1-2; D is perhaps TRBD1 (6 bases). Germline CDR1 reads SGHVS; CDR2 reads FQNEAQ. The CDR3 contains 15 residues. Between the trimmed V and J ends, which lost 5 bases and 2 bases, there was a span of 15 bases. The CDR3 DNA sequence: TGTGCCAGCAGCCAATCCTGGCAGGGGAACTATGGCTACACCTTC. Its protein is CASSQSWQGNYGYTF.

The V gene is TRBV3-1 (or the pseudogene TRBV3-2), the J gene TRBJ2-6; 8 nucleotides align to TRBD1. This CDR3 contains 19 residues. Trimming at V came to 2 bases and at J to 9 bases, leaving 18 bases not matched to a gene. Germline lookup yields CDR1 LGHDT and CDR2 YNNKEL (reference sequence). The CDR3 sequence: CASSQQPTGGPLWGNVLTF. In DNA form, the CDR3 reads TGTGCCAGCAGCCAACAGCCAACAGGGGGGCCTCTCTGGGGCAACGTCCTGACTTTC.